These T cell receptor beta chains were read from a single sample in a study of blood T cell repertoires in COVID-19. This table comes from immunoSEQ multiplex PCR, and its TCRdb copy is limited to in-frame clones, with some not included. This table has around 110,000 clones, 90% appearing once. The sequenced sample was peripheral blood. The receptors originated from a human donor with active COVID-19. The donor label of this sample is uncertain. Both conserved end residues are part of each CDR3. Each record gives: J gene, clone size, D gene, V gene, CDR3 protein, CDR3 DNA. The D gene is left open where the match is weak. The size field is filled for only some rows; it gives once, few, many or a size class.

>TRBJ2-5|-|TRBD2|TRBV19
CASSTGLAGGETQYF
TGTGCCAGTAGTACCGGACTAGCGGGGGGGGAGACCCAGTACTTC
>TRBJ2-7|-|-|TRBV14
CASSQDWTENVQYF
TGTGCCAGCAGCCAAGATTGGACAGAGAACGTGCAGTACTTC
>TRBJ1-1|-|-|TRBV28
CASIFTANTEAFF
TGTGCCAGCATTTTCACAGCGAACACTGAAGCTTTCTTT
>TRBJ2-7|-|-|TRBV7-2
CASSSPLGEEQYF
TGTGCCAGCAGCTCGCCACTGGGAGAAGAGCAGTACTTC
>TRBJ2-3|-|TRBD2|TRBV6-5
CASTFPGGPADTQYF
TGTGCCAGCACCTTCCCGGGGGGGCCGGCAGATACGCAGTATTTT
>TRBJ1-2|-|-|TRBV7-9
CASDEQLPITNGYTF
TGTGCCAGCGATGAACAGCTACCAATTACCAATGGCTACACCTTC
>TRBJ1-1|-|TRBD1|TRBV14
CASSLGQGEAFF
TGTGCCAGCAGCCTTGGACAGGGTGAAGCTTTCTTT
>TRBJ2-3|-|TRBD2|TRBV7-9
CASSLVAGVADTQYF
TGTGCCAGCAGCTTAGTTGCGGGGGTGGCAGATACGCAGTATTTT
>TRBJ2-1|-|TRBD2|TRBV5-1
CASSLALAGAAGYNEQFF
TGCGCCAGCAGCTTGGCTCTAGCGGGGGCAGCGGGGTACAATGAGCAGTTCTTC
>TRBJ2-6|-|-|TRBV18
CASSPLSLAGANVLTF
TGTGCCAGCTCACCCCTGAGTCTAGCTGGGGCCAACGTCCTGACTTTC
>TRBJ2-1|once|-|TRBV2
CASSEASSSIYNEQFF
TGTGCCAGCAGTGAAGCTAGCTCTTCCATCTACAATGAGCAGTTCTTC
>TRBJ2-2|few|TRBD1|TRBV2
CASSETGATGELFF
TGTGCCAGCAGTGAGACAGGGGCCACCGGGGAGCTGTTTTTT